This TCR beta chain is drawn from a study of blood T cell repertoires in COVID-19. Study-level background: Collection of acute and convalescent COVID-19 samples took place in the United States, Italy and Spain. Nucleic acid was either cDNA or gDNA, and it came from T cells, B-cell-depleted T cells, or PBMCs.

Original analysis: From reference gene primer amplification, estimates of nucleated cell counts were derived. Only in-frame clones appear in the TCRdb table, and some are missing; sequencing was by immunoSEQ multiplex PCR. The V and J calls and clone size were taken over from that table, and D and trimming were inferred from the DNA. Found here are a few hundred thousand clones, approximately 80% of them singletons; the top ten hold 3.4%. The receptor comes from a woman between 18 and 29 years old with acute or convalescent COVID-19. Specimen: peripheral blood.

CDR3 sequence reads: CASSYATGGPSTDTQYF. CDR3 nucleotide sequence: TGTGCCAGCAGTTACGCAACGGGGGGCCCTAGCACAGATACGCAGTATTTT. The chain joins TRBV6-2 or TRBV6-3 to TRBJ2-3; tentative D call: TRBD2 (7 bases). Germline loops: CDR1 MNHEY, CDR2 SVGEGT. Trimming took 2 bases from V and 0 from J, leaving 15 bases between them. The CDR3 consists of 17 residues.